A single sample is the source of the 30 T cell receptor beta chains below, sequenced in a study of blood T cell repertoires in COVID-19. The data were produced by immunoSEQ multiplex PCR, yet TCRdb's version contains in-frame clones alone and is incomplete. The sample lists some 270,000 clones; 70% to 85% were seen once. The sequenced sample consisted of peripheral blood. These receptors were collected from a human donor with COVID-19, enrolled during active disease. The donor label of this sample is uncertain.

This clone was seen a few times. The chain joins TRBV6-2 or TRBV6-3 to TRBJ1-5; D is possibly TRBD1 (6 bases). Trimming took 8 bases from V and 0 from J, leaving 23 bases between them. Germline CDR1 reads MNHEY; CDR2 reads SVGEGT. This CDR3 has 18 amino acids. The CDR3 DNA follows: TGTGCCAGCGGTTCCTACGGGACACCGGAAGATAGCAATCAGCCCCAGCATTTT. Protein sequence: CASGSYGTPEDSNQPQHF.

The gene calls are TRBV10-2 and TRBJ2-2; perhaps TRBD2 as D (6 bases). The CDR3 has 16 amino acids. V lost 4 bases, J lost 3 bases, and 15 bases lay in between. CDR1 and CDR2 (germline): WSHSY, SAAADI. CDR3 protein: CASSGSSSAYTGELFF. CDR3 in DNA: TGCGCCAGCAGTGGGTCCTCTAGCGCCTACACCGGGGAGCTGTTTTTT.

This sequence joins TRBV4-3 and TRBJ1-2; TRBD1 matches at 10 bases. V lost 1 base and J lost 5; bases outside the gene matches: 4. Germline V gene data show CDR1 as LGHNA and CDR2 as YSLEER. The CDR3 length is 15 residues. The CDR3: CASSQGTGGWYGYTF. DNA for the CDR3: TGCGCCAGCAGCCAAGGGACAGGGGGTTGGTATGGCTACACCTTC.

This clone has more than one count but fewer than ten. The sample contains more than one DNA sequence encoding this CDR3. The chain has TRBV20-1 and TRBJ1-5; tentatively, D is TRBD1 (5 bases). Trimming removed 3 bases from V and 2 bases from J, with 8 bases in between. The CDR3 is made up of 13 amino acids. In germline, CDR1 is DFQATT, CDR2 SNEGSKA (reference sequence). The chain's CDR3 is CSASGGGNQPQHF. The DNA of the CDR3 is TGCAGTGCTAGTGGGGGGGGCAATCAGCCCCAGCATTTT.

V and J are TRBV21-1 and TRBJ2-7; the table's D gene call, TRBD2, was not cross checked with the DNA. TRBV21-1 is annotated as a pseudogene. CDR3 length equals 17 residues. The CDR3 reads CASSKADTSWNIYEQYF. The CDR3 bases are TGTGCCAGCAGCAAAGCTGACACTAGCTGGAACATCTACGAGCAGTACTTC.

In its sample, this clone was seen once. In nucleotides, the CDR3 is TGTGCCAGCCAAAGGGGGCCCAATGAAAAACTGTTTTTT. Translation gives CASQRGPNEKLFF. The chain has TRBV12-3 or TRBV12-4 and TRBJ1-4, with 7 bases lining up with TRBD1. V trimming: 8 bases; J trimming: 5 bases; junction bases outside the gene matches: 5. The CDR3 is made up of 13 amino acids.

This chain joins TRBV7-9 and TRBJ2-5; 9 bases agree with TRBD2. The CDR3 consists of 16 residues. After removal of 5 bases from V and 5 bases from J, the junction contained 12 bases not matched to a gene. Germline CDR1 SEHNR, CDR2 FQNEAQ (reference sequence). CDR3 sequence (DNA): TGTGCCAGCAGCCCCCTCTACGGTCTAGCGGGGGAGACCCAGTACTTC. Translation gives CASSPLYGLAGETQYF.

Note on this clone: Other DNA sequences in the same sample also yield this CDR3. The chain carries TRBV19 and TRBJ2-3; D gene ambiguous. V lost 4 bases, J lost 5 bases, and 7 bases lay in between. CDR3 length: 12 residues. Germline lookup yields CDR1 LNHDA and CDR2 SQIVND (reference sequence). This chain's CDR3 is CASSTSGDTQYF. As DNA, the CDR3 is TGTGCCAGTAGTACCTCGGGAGATACGCAGTATTTT. The full variable domain, with the rest looked up from reference TRBV19 and TRBJ2-3, is DGGITQSPKYLFRKEGQNVTLSCEQNLNHDAMYWYRQDPGQGLRLIYYSQIVNDFQKGDIAEGYSVSREKKESFPLTVTSAQKNPTAFYLCASSTSGDTQYFGPGTRLTVL.

The sample holds a few counts of this clone. The chain uses TRBV28 and TRBJ1-2, with 8 bases identical to TRBD1. CDR1 and CDR2 from the germline V gene are MDHEN and SYDVKM. The length of the CDR3 is 16 residues. Trimming took 2 bases from V and 3 from J; bases not matched to a gene: 8. The CDR3 reads CASSLGRTGRDYGYTF. The CDR3 coding sequence is TGTGCCAGCAGTTTAGGAAGGACAGGGCGTGACTATGGCTACACCTTC.

The genes are TRBV9 and TRBJ2-7; 7 positions agree with TRBD2. V trimming: 0 bases; J trimming: 4 bases; junction bases outside the gene matches: 7. The CDR3 sequence is 15 residues long. Germline lookup yields CDR1 SGDLS and CDR2 YYNGEE. CDR3 sequence (DNA): TGTGCCAGCAGCGTAGGACGCGGGGAGGGGTACGAGCAGTACTTC. It yields the protein CASSVGRGEGYEQYF.

V and J are TRBV30 and TRBJ1-4; D remains ambiguous. V lost 2 bases and J 4 bases, leaving 14 bases between the germline ends. Germline CDR1 and CDR2: GTSNPN and SVGIG (reference sequence). The CDR3 has 15 amino acids. CDR3 residues: CAWSSPWQYNEKLFF. The CDR3 DNA sequence: TGTGCCTGGAGTTCCCCGTGGCAATATAATGAAAAACTGTTTTTT.

This chain connects TRBV5-4 to TRBJ2-1; 7 bases agree with TRBD2. The CDR3 spans 14 residues. Losses at the gene ends were 4 bases for V and 6 bases for J; bases not matched to a gene: 7. Germline CDR1 SGHNT, CDR2 YYREEE (reference sequence). The CDR3 sequence: CASSPWTSANEQFF. The DNA of the CDR3 is TGTGCCAGCAGCCCTTGGACTAGTGCCAATGAGCAGTTCTTC.

V is TRBV30 and J is TRBJ2-1, with 9 bases lining up with TRBD2. The CDR3 is made up of 17 amino acids. Germline V gene data show CDR1 as GTSNPN and CDR2 as SVGIG (reference sequence). V gave up 2 bases and J gave up 2 bases; unmatched junction bases: 10. The CDR3 sequence is CAWSPPKTSGAYNEQFF. The DNA of the CDR3 is TGTGCCTGGAGTCCCCCGAAGACTAGCGGAGCCTACAATGAGCAGTTCTTC.

The chain recombines TRBV7-9 with TRBJ2-7, with D tentatively TRBD2 (6 bases). V was shortened by 5 bases and J by 2 bases, with 16 bases between the two germline ends. The CDR3 runs 15 residues. Germline V gene lookup returns CDR1 SEHNR and CDR2 FQNEAQ (reference sequence). The DNA of the CDR3 is TGTGCCAGCAGCATGTGGGGGACTCCACCCTACGAGCAGTACTTC. Its translation: CASSMWGTPPYEQYF.

This chain connects TRBV6-5 to TRBJ2-7; weak D call: TRBD1 (5 bases). With 4 bases removed from V and 2 bases from J, the gap between germline ends came to 12 bases. This CDR3 spans 14 amino acids. CDR1 MNHEY and CDR2 SVGAGI come from the germline V gene. The CDR3 nucleotides are TGTGCCAGCAGTTTGACGACAGCAGCCTACGAGCAGTACTTC. It is translated as CASSLTTAAYEQYF.

The chain combines TRBV19 with TRBJ2-3; D unresolved. V lost 6 bases, J lost 2 bases, and 3 bases lay in between. The germline CDR1 and CDR2 sequences are LNHDA and SQIVND (reference sequence). This CDR3 has 11 amino acids. The CDR3 nucleotides are TGTGCCAGTAGCTACACAGATACGCAGTATTTT. This translates into CASSYTDTQYF.

This clone was counted between two and nine times. The genes are TRBV6-1 and TRBJ1-1; the match to TRBD1 covers 9 bases. The germline V gene encodes CDR1 MNHNS and CDR2 SASEGT. This CDR3 spans 15 amino acids. V lost 3 bases and J lost 1; bases outside the gene matches: 3. This CDR3 reads CASSDGDRENTEAFF. The DNA for the CDR3 is TGTGCCAGCAGTGACGGGGACAGGGAGAACACTGAAGCTTTCTTT.

The chain carries TRBV3-1 (or the pseudogene TRBV3-2) and TRBJ1-5, with 7 bases that match TRBD1. V lost 0 bases, J lost 7 bases, and 6 bases stayed unmatched. The CDR3 spans 15 residues. The germline V gene encodes CDR1 LGHDT and CDR2 YNNKEL (reference sequence). CDR3: CASSQDRTGAQPQHF. In DNA, the CDR3 is TGTGCCAGCAGCCAAGATCGTACAGGGGCCCAGCCCCAGCATTTT.

The chain has TRBV9 and TRBJ2-3, with TRBD2 matching 8 bases. Germline V lookup: CDR1 SGDLS, CDR2 YYNGEE. The CDR3 has 15 residues. With 4 bases clipped from V and 1 base from J, the junction kept 5 bases outside the gene matches. For the CDR3, the DNA is TGTGCCAGCAGCCGGACTAGCCCGGGCACAGATACGCAGTATTTT. Its translation: CASSRTSPGTDTQYF.

The rearrangement links TRBV28 to TRBJ2-1; the match to TRBD2 covers 8 bases. In germline, CDR1 is MDHEN, CDR2 SYDVKM. V was pared by 5 bases and J by 8 bases, with 14 bases of the junction left unmatched. The length of the CDR3 is 16 residues. CDR3 sequence (DNA): TGTGCCAGCAGTCTAACAGGCGGGGGGCTAAGGGATGAGCAGTTCTTC. Its translation: CASSLTGGGLRDEQFF.

The rearrangement uses TRBV28 and TRBJ1-6, with a possible D match to TRBD1 (5 bases). CDR3 length equals 14 residues. Germline lookup yields CDR1 MDHEN and CDR2 SYDVKM. The ends were cut back, 8 bases at V and 9 bases at J, with 17 bases in the middle. The CDR3 nucleotides are TGTGCCAGCGGGCTACCGGGGGAAGGTTCACCCCTCCACTTT. This encodes CASGLPGEGSPLHF.

V gene TRBV28 combines with J gene TRBJ1-1; 12 bases line up with TRBD1. This CDR3 spans 15 amino acids. Trimming took 5 bases from V and 5 from J; bases not matched to a gene: 6. The germline V gene encodes CDR1 MDHEN and CDR2 SYDVKM. This CDR3 is CASSAGQGARTEAFF. CDR3 DNA: TGTGCCAGCAGTGCGGGACAGGGGGCCCGAACTGAAGCTTTCTTT.

This chain connects TRBV18 to TRBJ2-5; 7 bases are a match to TRBD1. Germline V gene sequence: CDR1 KGHSH, CDR2 LQKENI. The trim removed 6 bases at V and 4 bases at J, leaving 11 bases unmatched. CDR3 size: 15 residues. This CDR3 is CASSSYRGRRETQYF. CDR3 DNA sequence: TGTGCCAGCTCGTCATACAGGGGTCGGCGAGAGACCCAGTACTTC.

CDR3 residues: CASQVEETQYF. CDR3 in DNA: TGTGCCAGCCAGGTTGAAGAGACCCAGTACTTC. The genes are TRBV2 and TRBJ2-5; D is uncertain. The CDR3 consists of 11 residues. V was shortened by 8 bases and J by 3 bases, with 7 bases between the two germline ends. CDR1 is SNHLY, CDR2 FYNNEI, per germline.

The chain uses TRBV3-1 (or the pseudogene TRBV3-2) and TRBJ2-7; tentatively, D is TRBD1 (6 bases). Germline V CDR1 and CDR2: LGHDT, YNNKEL (reference sequence). The ends were cut back, 4 bases at V and 3 bases at J, with 19 bases in the middle. This CDR3 has 16 amino acids. The CDR3 sequence is CASSLPLGAGFYEQYF. The CDR3 coding sequence is TGTGCCAGCAGCCTCCCTTTGGGGGCAGGGTTCTACGAGCAGTACTTC.

The rearrangement uses TRBV7-2 and TRBJ1-3; D is uncertain. The germline CDR1 and CDR2 sequences are SGHTA and FQGNSA. V lost 1 base and J lost 5, with 12 bases in between. CDR3 size: 15 residues. The CDR3: CASSLELGRRNTIYF. In DNA form, the CDR3 reads TGTGCCAGCAGCTTAGAACTGGGGAGGAGAAACACCATATATTTT.

This rearrangement joins TRBV28 to TRBJ2-3; 8 nucleotides line up with TRBD2. The V gene end was trimmed by 7 bases and the J gene end by 4 bases; junction bases not matched to a gene: 4. Germline values: CDR1 MDHEN, CDR2 SYDVKM. CDR3 size: 13 residues. The CDR3 is CASTDGGADTQYF. The CDR3 DNA sequence: TGTGCCAGCACCGACGGGGGGGCAGATACGCAGTATTTT.

The chain couples TRBV5-1 to TRBJ1-1; 7 positions match TRBD1. The germline CDR1 and CDR2 sequences are SGHRS and YFSETQ. The CDR3 covers 14 residues. Trimming removed 4 bases from V and 1 base from J; junction bases left unmatched: 4. CDR3 sequence reads: CASSRTGWNTEAFF. CDR3 DNA sequence: TGCGCCAGCAGCAGGACAGGTTGGAACACTGAAGCTTTCTTT.

CDR3 sequence (DNA): TGTGCCAGCAGCAGAGACAGGGGCGGTGAAAAACTGTTTTTT. It specifies CASSRDRGGEKLFF. The chain links TRBV3-1 (or the pseudogene TRBV3-2) to TRBJ1-4, with 8 bases aligning to TRBD1. CDR3 length: 14 amino acids. After removal of 5 bases from V and 7 bases from J, the junction contained 6 bases not matched to a gene. The germline V gene has CDR1 LGHDT and CDR2 YNNKEL (reference sequence).

Here the CDR3 reads CSARRGGGQFF. CDR3 DNA: TGCAGTGCTAGGAGAGGGGGGGGACAGTTCTTC. The chain has TRBV20-1 and TRBJ2-1, with D possibly TRBD2 on 7 matching bases. This CDR3 is built from 11 residues. The germline gives CDR1 DFQATT, CDR2 SNEGSKA (reference sequence). Trimming cost V 3 bases and J 13 bases, with 13 bases left between them.